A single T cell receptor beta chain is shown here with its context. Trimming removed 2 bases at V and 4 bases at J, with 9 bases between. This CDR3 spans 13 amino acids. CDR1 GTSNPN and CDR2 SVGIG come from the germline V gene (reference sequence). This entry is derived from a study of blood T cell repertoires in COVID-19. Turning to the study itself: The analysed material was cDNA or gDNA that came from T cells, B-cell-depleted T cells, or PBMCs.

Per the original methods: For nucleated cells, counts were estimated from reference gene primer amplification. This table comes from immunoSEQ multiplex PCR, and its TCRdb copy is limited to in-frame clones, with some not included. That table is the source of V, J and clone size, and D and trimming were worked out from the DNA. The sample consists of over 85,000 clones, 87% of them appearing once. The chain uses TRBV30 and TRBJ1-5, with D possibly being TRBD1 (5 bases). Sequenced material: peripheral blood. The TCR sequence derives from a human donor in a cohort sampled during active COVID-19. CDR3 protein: CAWSFQGNQPQHF. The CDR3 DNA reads TGTGCCTGGAGTTTCCAGGGTAATCAGCCCCAGCATTTT. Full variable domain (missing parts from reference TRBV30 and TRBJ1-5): SQTIHQWPATLVQPVGSPLSLECTVEGTSNPNLYWYRQAAGRGLQLLFYSVGIGQISSEVPQNLSASRPQDRQFILSSKKLLLSDSGFYLCAWSFQGNQPQHFGDGTRLSIL.